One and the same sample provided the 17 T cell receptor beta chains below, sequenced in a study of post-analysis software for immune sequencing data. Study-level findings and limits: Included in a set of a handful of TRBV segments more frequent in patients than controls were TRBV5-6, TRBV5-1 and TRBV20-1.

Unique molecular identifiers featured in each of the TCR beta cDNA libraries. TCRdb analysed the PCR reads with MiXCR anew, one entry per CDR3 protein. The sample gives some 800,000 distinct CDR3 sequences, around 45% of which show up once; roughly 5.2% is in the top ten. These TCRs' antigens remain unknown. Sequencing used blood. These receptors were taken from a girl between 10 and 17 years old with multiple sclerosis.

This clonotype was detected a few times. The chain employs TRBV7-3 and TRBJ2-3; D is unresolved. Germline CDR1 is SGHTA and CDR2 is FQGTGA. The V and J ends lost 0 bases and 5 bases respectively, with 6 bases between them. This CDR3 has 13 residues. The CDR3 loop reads CASSLTGRDTQYF. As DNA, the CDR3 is TGTGCCAGCAGCTTAACAGGCAGAGATACGCAGTATTTT.

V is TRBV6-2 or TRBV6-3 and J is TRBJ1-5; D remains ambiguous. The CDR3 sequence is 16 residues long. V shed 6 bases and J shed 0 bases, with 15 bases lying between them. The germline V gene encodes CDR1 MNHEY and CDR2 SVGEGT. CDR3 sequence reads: CASSPEETNSNQPQHF. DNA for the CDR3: TGTGCCAGCAGCCCCGAGGAGACCAATAGCAATCAGCCCCAGCATTTT.

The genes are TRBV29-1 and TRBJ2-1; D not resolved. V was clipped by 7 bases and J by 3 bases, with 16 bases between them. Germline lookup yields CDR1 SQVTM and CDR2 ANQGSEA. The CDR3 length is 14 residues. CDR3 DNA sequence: TGCAGCGCCCCCGGACGAGGTTACTACAATGAGCAGTTCTTC. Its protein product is CSAPGRGYYNEQFF.

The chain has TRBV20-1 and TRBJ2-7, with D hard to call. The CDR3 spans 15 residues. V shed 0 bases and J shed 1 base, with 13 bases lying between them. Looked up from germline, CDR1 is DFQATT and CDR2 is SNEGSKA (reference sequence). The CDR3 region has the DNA TGCAGTGCTAGAGATGGTCGGATTGGGTCCTACGAGCAGTACTTC. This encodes CSARDGRIGSYEQYF.

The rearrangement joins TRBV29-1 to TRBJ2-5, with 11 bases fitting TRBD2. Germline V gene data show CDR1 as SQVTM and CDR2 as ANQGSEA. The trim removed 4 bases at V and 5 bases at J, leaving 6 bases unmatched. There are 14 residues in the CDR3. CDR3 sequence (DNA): TGCAGCGTTGTACTAGCGGGAGTTCCGGAGACCCAGTACTTC. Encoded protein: CSVVLAGVPETQYF.

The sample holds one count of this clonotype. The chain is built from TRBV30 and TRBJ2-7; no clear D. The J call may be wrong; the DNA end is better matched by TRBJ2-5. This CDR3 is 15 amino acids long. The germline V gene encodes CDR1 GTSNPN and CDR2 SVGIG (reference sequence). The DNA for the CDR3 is TGTGCCTGGAGTGTAATTACGCCGTACCGAGAGACCCAGTACTTC. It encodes CAWSVITPYRETQYF.

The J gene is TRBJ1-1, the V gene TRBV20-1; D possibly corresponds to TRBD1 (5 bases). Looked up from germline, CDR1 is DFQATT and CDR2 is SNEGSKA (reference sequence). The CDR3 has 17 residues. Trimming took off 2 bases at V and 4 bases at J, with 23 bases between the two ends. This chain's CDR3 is CSARPMGPRRAITEAFF. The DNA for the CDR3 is TGCAGTGCTAGACCGATGGGGCCTCGGAGGGCCATCACTGAAGCTTTCTTT.

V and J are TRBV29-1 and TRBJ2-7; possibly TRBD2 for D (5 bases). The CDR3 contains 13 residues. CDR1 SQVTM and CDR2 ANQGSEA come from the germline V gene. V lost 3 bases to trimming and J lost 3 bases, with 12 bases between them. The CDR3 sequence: CSVDPGSIYEQYF. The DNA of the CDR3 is TGCAGCGTTGACCCGGGATCCATCTACGAGCAGTACTTC.

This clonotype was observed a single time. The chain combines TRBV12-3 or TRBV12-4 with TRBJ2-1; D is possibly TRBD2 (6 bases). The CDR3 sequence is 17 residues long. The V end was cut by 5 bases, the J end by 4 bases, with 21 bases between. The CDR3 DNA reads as TGTGCCAGCAGTCCCCAGGTCTGGAGCGGGCCATACAATGAGCAGTTCTTC. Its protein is CASSPQVWSGPYNEQFF.

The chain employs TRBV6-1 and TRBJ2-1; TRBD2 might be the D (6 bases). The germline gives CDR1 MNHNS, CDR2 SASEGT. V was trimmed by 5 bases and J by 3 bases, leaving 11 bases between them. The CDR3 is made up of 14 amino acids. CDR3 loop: CASSPAGRYNEQFF. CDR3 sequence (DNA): TGTGCCAGCAGTCCCGCGGGACGCTACAATGAGCAGTTCTTC.

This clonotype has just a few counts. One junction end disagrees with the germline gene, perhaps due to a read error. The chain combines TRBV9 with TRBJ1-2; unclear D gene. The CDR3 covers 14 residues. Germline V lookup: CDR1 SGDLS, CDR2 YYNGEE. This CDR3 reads CASSGGWKNYGYTF. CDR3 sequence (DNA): TGTGCCAGCAGCGGAGGATGGAAGAACTACGGCTACACCTTC. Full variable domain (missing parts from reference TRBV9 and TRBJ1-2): DSGVTQTPKHLITATGQRVTLRCSPRSGDLSVYWYQQSLDQGLQFLIQYYNGEERAKGNILERFSAQQFPDLHSELNLSSLELGDSALYFCASSGGWKNYGYTFGSGTRLTVV.

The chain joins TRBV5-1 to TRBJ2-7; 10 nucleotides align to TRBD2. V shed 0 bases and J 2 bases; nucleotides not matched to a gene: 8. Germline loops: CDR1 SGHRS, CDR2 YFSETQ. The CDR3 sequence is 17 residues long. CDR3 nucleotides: TGCGCCAGCAGCTTGGAGTCTAGCGGGAGTGGTACCTACGAGCAGTACTTC. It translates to CASSLESSGSGTYEQYF.

CDR3 protein: CSAGTGDYEQFF. The CDR3 DNA reads TGCAGCGCCGGGACAGGGGACTATGAGCAGTTCTTC. This chain connects TRBV29-1 to TRBJ2-1; 10 positions match TRBD1. V lost 7 bases, J lost 8 bases, and 5 bases stayed unmatched. Looked up from germline, CDR1 is SQVTM and CDR2 is ANQGSEA. The CDR3 sequence is 12 residues long.

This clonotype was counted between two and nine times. DNA for the CDR3: TGTGCCAGCAGGGAGTCGGGACTAGATTCTTACGAGCAGTACTTC. It codes for CASRESGLDSYEQYF. The gene calls are TRBV3-1 and TRBJ2-7; 8 bases are a match to TRBD2. This CDR3 contains 15 residues. CDR1 LGHDT and CDR2 YNNKEL come from the germline V gene (reference sequence). Trimming took 6 bases from V and 4 from J; bases not matched to a gene: 11.

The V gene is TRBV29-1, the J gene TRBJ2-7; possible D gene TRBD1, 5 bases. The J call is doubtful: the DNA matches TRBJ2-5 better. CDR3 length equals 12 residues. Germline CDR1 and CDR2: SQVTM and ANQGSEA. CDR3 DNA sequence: TGCAGCGTGCATAAAGGGGAAGAGACCCAGTACTTC. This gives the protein CSVHKGEETQYF.

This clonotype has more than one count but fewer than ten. CDR3 region: CASSWGQGSYGYTF. CDR3 DNA: TGCGCCAGCAGCTGGGGACAGGGATCGTATGGCTACACCTTC. The chain couples TRBV5-1 to TRBJ1-2; TRBD1 matches 9 bases. V shed 3 bases, J shed 5 bases, and the junction held 5 bases outside the gene matches. The CDR3 sequence is 14 residues long. Germline CDR1 SGHRS, CDR2 YFSETQ.

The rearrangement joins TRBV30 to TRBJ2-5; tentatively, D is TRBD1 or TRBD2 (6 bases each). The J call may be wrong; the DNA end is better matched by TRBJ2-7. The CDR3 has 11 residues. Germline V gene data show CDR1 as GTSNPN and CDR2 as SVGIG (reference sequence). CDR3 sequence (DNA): TGTGCCGGAGGGACAATGTACGAGCAGTACTTC. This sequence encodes CAGGTMYEQYF.